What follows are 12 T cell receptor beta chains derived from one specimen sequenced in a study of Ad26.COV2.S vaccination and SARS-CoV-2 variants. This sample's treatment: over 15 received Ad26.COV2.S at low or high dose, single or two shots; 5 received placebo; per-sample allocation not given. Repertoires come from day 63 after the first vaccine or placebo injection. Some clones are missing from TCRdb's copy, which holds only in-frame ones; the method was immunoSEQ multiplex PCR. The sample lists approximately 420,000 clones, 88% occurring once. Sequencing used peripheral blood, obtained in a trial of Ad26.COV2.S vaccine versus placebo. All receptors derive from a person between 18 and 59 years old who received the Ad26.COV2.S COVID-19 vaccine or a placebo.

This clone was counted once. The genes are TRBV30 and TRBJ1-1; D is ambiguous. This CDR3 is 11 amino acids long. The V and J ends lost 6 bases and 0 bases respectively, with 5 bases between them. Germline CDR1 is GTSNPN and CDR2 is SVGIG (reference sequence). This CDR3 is CACRMNTEAFF. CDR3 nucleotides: TGTGCCTGCCGGATGAACACTGAAGCTTTCTTT.

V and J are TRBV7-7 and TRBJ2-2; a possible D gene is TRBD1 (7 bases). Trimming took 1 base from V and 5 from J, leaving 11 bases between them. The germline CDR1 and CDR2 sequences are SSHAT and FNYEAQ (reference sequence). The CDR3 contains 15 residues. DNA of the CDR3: TGTGCCAGCAGCTTAGTCCAGGGGGGTACCGGGGAGCTGTTTTTT. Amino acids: CASSLVQGGTGELFF.

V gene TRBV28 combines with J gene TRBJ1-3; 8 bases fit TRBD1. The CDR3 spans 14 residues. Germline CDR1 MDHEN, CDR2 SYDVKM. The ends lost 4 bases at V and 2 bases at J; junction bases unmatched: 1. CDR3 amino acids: CASSSTGAGNTIYF. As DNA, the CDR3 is TGTGCCAGCAGTTCGACAGGGGCTGGAAACACCATATATTTT.

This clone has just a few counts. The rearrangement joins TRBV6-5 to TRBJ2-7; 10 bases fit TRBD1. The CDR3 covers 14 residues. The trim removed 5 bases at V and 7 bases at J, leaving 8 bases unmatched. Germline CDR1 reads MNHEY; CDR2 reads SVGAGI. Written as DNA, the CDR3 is TGTGCCAGCAGTCCCCGGGACAGGGGCAGAGAGCAGTACTTC. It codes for CASSPRDRGREQYF.

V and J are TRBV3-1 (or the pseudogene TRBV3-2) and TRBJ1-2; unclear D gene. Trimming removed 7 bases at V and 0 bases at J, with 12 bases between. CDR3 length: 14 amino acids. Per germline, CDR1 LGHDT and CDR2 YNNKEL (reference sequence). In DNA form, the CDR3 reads TGTGCCAGCACCCTTGGTACAGCTAACTATGGCTACACCTTC. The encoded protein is CASTLGTANYGYTF.

CDR3 sequence (DNA): TGTGCCAGCAGTTATTATCGCGCGGGGGCCTCCTACAATGAGCAGTTCTTC. This codes for CASSYYRAGASYNEQFF. The J gene is TRBJ2-1, the V gene TRBV28; tentative D call: TRBD2 (7 bases). CDR1 is MDHEN, CDR2 SYDVKM, per germline. Trimming took off 4 bases at V and 0 bases at J, with 16 bases between the two ends. CDR3 length: 17 amino acids. Using reference TRBV28 and TRBJ2-1 for the parts outside the CDR3, the full variable domain is DVKVTQSSRYLVKRTGEKVFLECVQDMDHENMFWYRQDPGLGLRLIYFSYDVKMKEKGDIPEGYSVSREKKERFSLILESASTNQTSMYLCASSYYRAGASYNEQFFGPGTRLTVL.

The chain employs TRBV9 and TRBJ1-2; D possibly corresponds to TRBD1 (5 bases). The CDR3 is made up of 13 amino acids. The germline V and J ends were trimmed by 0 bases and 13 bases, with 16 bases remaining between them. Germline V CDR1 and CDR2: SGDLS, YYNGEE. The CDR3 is CASSVGGEKGITF. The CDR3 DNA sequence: TGTGCCAGCAGCGTAGGGGGGGAGAAGGGTATCACCTTC.

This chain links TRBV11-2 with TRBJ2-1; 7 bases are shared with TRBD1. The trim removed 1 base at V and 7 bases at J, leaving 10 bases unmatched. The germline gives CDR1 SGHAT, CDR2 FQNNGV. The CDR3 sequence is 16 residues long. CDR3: CASSLVRGLEFNEQFF. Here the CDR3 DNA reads TGTGCCAGCAGCTTAGTAAGGGGGCTCGAGTTTAATGAGCAGTTCTTC.

This chain's CDR3 is CASSQDRRGGYGYTF. CDR3 DNA sequence: TGCGCCAGCAGCCAAGATCGCAGGGGCGGGTATGGCTACACCTTC. This chain links TRBV4-3 with TRBJ1-2; D may be TRBD1 (6 bases). The V end lost 0 bases, the J end lost 5 bases, and 13 bases lay between the germline ends. CDR1 is LGHNA and CDR2 is YSLEER in the germline V gene. CDR3 size: 15 residues.

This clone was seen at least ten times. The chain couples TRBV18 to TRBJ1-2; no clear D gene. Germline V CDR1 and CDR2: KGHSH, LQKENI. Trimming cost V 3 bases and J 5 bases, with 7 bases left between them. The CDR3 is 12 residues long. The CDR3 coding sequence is TGTGCCAGCTCACCCGATCCTTATGGCTACACCTTC. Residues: CASSPDPYGYTF.

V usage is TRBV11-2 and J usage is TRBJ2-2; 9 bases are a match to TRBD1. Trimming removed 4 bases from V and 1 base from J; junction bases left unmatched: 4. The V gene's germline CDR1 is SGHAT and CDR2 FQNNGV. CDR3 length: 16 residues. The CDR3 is CASSSDRGKNTGELFF. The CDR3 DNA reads TGTGCCAGCAGCTCTGACAGGGGGAAGAACACCGGGGAGCTGTTTTTT.

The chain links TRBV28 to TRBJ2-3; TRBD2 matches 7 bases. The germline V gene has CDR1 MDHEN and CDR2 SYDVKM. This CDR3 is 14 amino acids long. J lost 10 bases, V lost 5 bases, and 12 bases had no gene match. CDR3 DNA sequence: TGTGCCAGCAGTACCATCCATCGACTAGCTTCGCAGTATTTT. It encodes CASSTIHRLASQYF. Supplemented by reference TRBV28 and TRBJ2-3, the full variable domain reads DVKVTQSSRYLVKRTGEKVFLECVQDMDHENMFWYRQDPGLGLRLIYFSYDVKMKEKGDIPEGYSVSREKKERFSLILESASTNQTSMYLCASSTIHRLASQYFGPGTRLTVL.